The 16 T cell receptor beta chains reported below all come from one sample, sequenced in a study of shared clonotypes between healthy human individuals. Sequenced by immunoSEQ multiplex PCR; TCRdb stores in-frame clones only, minus some. This table has 2 million to 3 million clones, 93% appearing once. The sequenced material came from naive CD4+ T cells from PBMCs. The subset: CD45RA+ positively selected. Receptors were obtained from a man aged 18 to 29 in good health. Some clones in this sample may be carry-over from other donors' samples.

CDR3 nucleotide sequence: TGTGCCAGCAGTCTCCGGGACATAGTAAGCTACACCTTC. This codes for CASSLRDIVSYTF. This chain uses TRBV28 with TRBJ1-2; D possibly corresponds to TRBD1 (6 bases). The V gene's germline CDR1 is MDHEN and CDR2 SYDVKM. The V end was cut by 5 bases, the J end by 9 bases, with 16 bases between. CDR3 length: 13 amino acids.

The chain uses TRBV9 and TRBJ2-2, with 9 bases matching TRBD2. Germline V gene sequence: CDR1 SGDLS, CDR2 YYNGEE. The junction had 7 bases not matched to a gene; V was cut back by 0 bases and J by 4 bases. This CDR3 comprises 17 residues. The CDR3 is CASSVVPGLAGTGELFF. CDR3 nucleotides: TGTGCCAGCAGCGTAGTACCGGGACTAGCTGGCACCGGGGAGCTGTTTTTT. Using reference TRBV9 and TRBJ2-2 for the parts outside the CDR3, the full variable domain is DSGVTQTPKHLITATGQRVTLRCSPRSGDLSVYWYQQSLDQGLQFLIQYYNGEERAKGNILERFSAQQFPDLHSELNLSSLELGDSALYFCASSVVPGLAGTGELFFGEGSRLTVL.

The chain combines TRBV11-2 with TRBJ1-2; D is perhaps TRBD1 (6 bases). From germline, CDR1 is SGHAT and CDR2 FQNNGV. Between the trimmed V and J ends, which lost 5 bases and 7 bases, there was a span of 17 bases. The CDR3 consists of 14 residues. The chain's CDR3 is CASSPATGRIGYTF. CDR3 DNA: TGTGCCAGCAGCCCAGCGACAGGTCGGATTGGCTACACCTTC.

This clone was seen just once. Other DNA sequences in the same sample also yield this CDR3. The chain combines TRBV7-2 with TRBJ2-3; TRBD2 is a possible D gene (6 bases). This CDR3 is 15 amino acids long. The germline CDR1 and CDR2 sequences are SGHTA and FQGNSA. The V end was cut by 1 base, the J end by 1 base, with 9 bases between. In nucleotides, the CDR3 is TGTGCCAGCAGCTTAGACCTAGCGCGCACAGATACGCAGTATTTT. Translating gives CASSLDLARTDTQYF.

In the case of this clone: This sample also contains other DNA sequences that code for the same CDR3. The chain employs TRBV20-1 and TRBJ2-7; D ambiguous. V was cut by 3 bases and J by 4 bases, with 4 bases left in between. The germline CDR1 and CDR2 sequences are DFQATT and SNEGSKA (reference sequence). This CDR3 has 10 residues. DNA of the CDR3: TGCAGTGCTAGTGAGTACGAGCAGTACTTC. Its protein is CSASEYEQYF.

The chain links TRBV13 to TRBJ1-2; no clear D. Trimming took 1 base from V and 4 from J, leaving 13 bases between them. CDR3 size: 15 residues. CDR1 is PRHDT and CDR2 is FYEKMQ in the germline V gene (reference sequence). The chain's CDR3 is CASSLDYRKIYGYTF. The CDR3 coding sequence is TGTGCCAGCAGCTTAGATTATCGGAAGATCTATGGCTACACCTTC.

The gene calls are TRBV5-1 and TRBJ1-1, with no clear D. The CDR3 covers 14 residues. The V gene lost 0 bases and the J gene lost 3 bases, with 9 bases spanning the gap. Germline V lookup: CDR1 SGHRS, CDR2 YFSETQ. CDR3 loop: CASSLGTTDTEAFF. CDR3 coding DNA: TGCGCCAGCAGCTTGGGAACGACGGACACTGAAGCTTTCTTT.

V and J are TRBV11-2 and TRBJ2-7, with a possible D match to TRBD1 (5 bases). The CDR3 totals 14 residues. V lost 3 bases to trimming and J lost 4 bases, with 13 bases between them. Germline CDR1 reads SGHAT; CDR2 reads FQNNGV. CDR3 in amino acids: CASSFQGPRYEQYF. The CDR3 coding sequence is TGTGCCAGCAGCTTCCAGGGTCCAAGGTACGAGCAGTACTTC.

The chain links TRBV27 to TRBJ1-2, with D unresolved. The CDR3 runs 14 residues. V lost 3 bases, J lost 4 bases, and 12 bases lay in between. Germline V gene lookup returns CDR1 MNHEY and CDR2 SMNVEV (reference sequence). As DNA, the CDR3 is TGTGCCAGCAGTTTCTCCGGCGGAGGCTATGGCTACACCTTC. Amino acid sequence: CASSFSGGGYGYTF.

CDR3 in DNA: TGCGCCAGCAGCTTGGGTCCTGGAGATTCGGGTAATGAGCAGTTCTTC. It translates to CASSLGPGDSGNEQFF. V gene TRBV5-1 combines with J gene TRBJ2-1; D unresolved. The V gene lost 0 bases and the J gene lost 7 bases, with 17 bases spanning the gap. The CDR3 covers 16 residues. Germline values: CDR1 SGHRS, CDR2 YFSETQ.

The J gene is TRBJ2-3, the V gene TRBV27, with TRBD1 identical over 7 bases. The V and J ends lost 3 bases and 2 bases, in that order; junction bases with no gene match: 11. Germline V gene lookup returns CDR1 MNHEY and CDR2 SMNVEV (reference sequence). The length of the CDR3 is 17 residues. The CDR3 sequence is CASSFFEGQSSTDTQYF. DNA for the CDR3: TGTGCCAGCAGTTTTTTCGAGGGACAGAGCTCCACAGATACGCAGTATTTT.

In the case of this clone: The sample carries other DNA sequences with the same CDR3. The chain uses TRBV5-1 and TRBJ2-5, with D possibly matching TRBD2 (5 bases). Trimming shortened V by 2 bases and J by 3 bases, and 8 bases separated the two germline ends. CDR1 and CDR2 from the germline V gene are SGHRS and YFSETQ. This CDR3 has 13 residues. This CDR3 reads CASSFGVEETQYF. The CDR3, as DNA: TGCGCCAGCAGCTTCGGGGTTGAAGAGACCCAGTACTTC.

The chain carries TRBV27 and TRBJ1-1, with D unresolved. Germline V gene data show CDR1 as MNHEY and CDR2 as SMNVEV (reference sequence). Trimming removed 4 bases at V and 3 bases at J, with 12 bases between. This CDR3 has 14 residues. CDR3 sequence (DNA): TGTGCCAGCAGTTCATACGGACTGTACACTGAAGCTTTCTTT. It is translated as CASSSYGLYTEAFF.

The chain joins TRBV6-6 to TRBJ1-1; 7 bases line up with TRBD1. Germline values: CDR1 MNHNY, CDR2 SVGAGI (reference sequence). The V and J ends lost 0 bases and 11 bases, in that order; junction bases with no gene match: 15. CDR3 size: 16 residues. CDR3 in DNA: TGTGCCAGCAGTTACTCAACCCAGGGGGTGGGAGACAGGGCTTTCTTT. Its protein is CASSYSTQGVGDRAFF.

The genes are TRBV7-6 and TRBJ2-5; D remains ambiguous. The CDR3 spans 12 residues. Per germline, CDR1 SGHVS and CDR2 FNYEAQ. V shed 5 bases and J shed 2 bases, with 6 bases lying between them. The CDR3 DNA is TGTGCCAGCAGCGAACTTCAAGAGACCCAGTACTTC. Translated, it gives CASSELQETQYF.

The gene calls are TRBV6-5 and TRBJ1-1; TRBD1 is a possible D gene (5 bases). CDR1 is MNHEY, CDR2 SVGAGI, per germline. V shed 2 bases and J shed 4 bases, with 11 bases lying between them. The CDR3 totals 14 residues. CDR3 amino acids: CASSYGGWGTEAFF. The CDR3 DNA sequence: TGTGCCAGCAGTTACGGGGGTTGGGGCACTGAAGCTTTCTTT.